What follows is one T cell receptor (beta chain) and its context. Generated by immunoSEQ multiplex PCR, the TCRdb table keeps only in-frame clones and is missing some. This sample has tens of thousands of clones, with 80% found just once. The sample belongs to a study of blood T cell repertoires in COVID-19. The sequenced sample was peripheral blood. This TCR was sampled from a woman aged 65 to 85 with acute or convalescent COVID-19.

CDR3 in DNA: TGTGCCAGCAGCCAAGGGCCTAGCGGGGGGGGCGGTGGGTCCCTGCAGTATTTT. Translation gives CASSQGPSGGGGGSLQYF. The chain has TRBV4-2 and TRBJ2-3; 12 nucleotides line up with TRBD2. CDR1 and CDR2 from the germline V gene are LGHNA and YNFKEQ. V shed 1 base, J shed 11 bases, and the junction held 16 bases outside the gene matches. This CDR3 contains 18 residues.